This T cell receptor beta chain was captured in a study of monozygotic twins with inflammatory bowel disease. CDR1 and CDR2 (germline): MNHEY, SMNVEV (reference sequence). The CDR3 contains 14 residues. TCRdb reprocessed the 5' RACE reads; each CDR3 protein has one entry and no DNA is given. Its table lists over 100,000 distinct CDR3 sequences. This sequence was found in a human donor with ulcerative colitis or Crohn's disease, or a healthy co-twin of an affected twin (not recorded which). Material for sequencing was blood. This chain uses TRBV27 with TRBJ1-2; TCRdb indicates TRBD1, and absent DNA this call remains unverified. The CDR3 reads CASSLLQGGYGYTF.